The 19 T cell receptor beta chains given below trace back to one sample, sequenced in a study of control samples from healthy donors and cancer patients. Assay used: immunoSEQ multiplex PCR; TCRdb lists only in-frame clones, some missing. Among fewer than 95,000 clones listed, about 84% were seen once. Material: blood. The source is a woman between 35 and 50 years old in good health.

The chain combines TRBV7-8 with TRBJ2-7; 9 bases line up with TRBD2. This CDR3 contains 17 residues. Germline CDR1 SGHVS, CDR2 FQNEAQ. V dropped 5 bases and J dropped 0; count of bases not matched to a gene: 11. CDR3 DNA sequence: TGTGCCAGCAGCCCTCTTCGCGGGGGGGCAAGCTCCTACGAGCAGTACTTC. Translating it yields CASSPLRGGASSYEQYF.

The rearrangement uses TRBV6-1 and TRBJ2-7; D is unclear. V shed 0 bases and J shed 1 base, with 16 bases lying between them. Per the germline V gene, CDR1 is MNHNS and CDR2 is SASEGT. The CDR3 consists of 17 residues. DNA of the CDR3: TGTGCCAGCAGTGAAGCTGGCCCAGCTTCCGGGTCCTACGAGCAGTACTTC. This sequence encodes CASSEAGPASGSYEQYF.

This chain joins TRBV6-2 or TRBV6-3 and TRBJ1-4, with D unresolved. The CDR3 is 16 residues long. The V and J ends lost 4 bases and 7 bases respectively, with 19 bases between them. CDR1 and CDR2 from the germline V gene are MNHEY and SVGEGT. The CDR3 region has the DNA TGTGCCAGCAGTTCCACATACGGGAGTGTTGGTGAAAAACTGTTTTTT. Amino acid sequence: CASSSTYGSVGEKLFF.

The V and J genes are TRBV19 and TRBJ2-4, with 10 nucleotides matching TRBD2. This CDR3 spans 16 amino acids. Germline CDR1 is LNHDA and CDR2 is SQIVND (reference sequence). After removal of 5 bases from V and 4 bases from J, the junction contained 8 bases not matched to a gene. The CDR3 nucleotides read TGTGCCAGTAGTCAATTAGCGGGGGGTCAAAAAAACATTCAGTACTTC. Protein product: CASSQLAGGQKNIQYF.

The chain has TRBV7-8 and TRBJ1-3; D possibly corresponds to TRBD1 (5 bases). The V end was cut by 2 bases, the J end by 0 bases, with 23 bases between. The CDR3 consists of 20 residues. CDR1 is SGHVS, CDR2 FQNEAQ, per germline. The CDR3 spells CASSLIGFRGRSTSGNTIYF. Written as DNA, the CDR3 is TGTGCCAGCAGCTTAATAGGGTTTCGGGGCCGATCCACCTCTGGAAACACCATATATTTT.

The chain links TRBV27 to TRBJ1-5; 9 bases fit TRBD1. The CDR3 is made up of 17 amino acids. The germline CDR1 and CDR2 sequences are MNHEY and SMNVEV (reference sequence). V lost 6 bases and J lost 6; bases outside the gene matches: 15. CDR3 nucleotides: TGTGCCAGCAGGCGACAGGGGGTGAGCTCTAGTAGTCAGCCCCAGCATTTT. It is translated as CASRRQGVSSSSQPQHF.

V and J are TRBV4-3 and TRBJ2-7; the D is unclear. Germline loops: CDR1 LGHNA, CDR2 YSLEER. There are 15 residues in the CDR3. The V and J ends lost 0 bases and 3 bases respectively, with 12 bases between them. The CDR3 loop reads CASSQDFSDLYEQYF. CDR3 coding DNA: TGCGCCAGCAGCCAAGATTTCAGTGACCTCTACGAGCAGTACTTC.

The chain employs TRBV5-4 and TRBJ1-2, with 9 bases matching TRBD1. CDR3 length equals 14 residues. The junction had 9 bases not matched to a gene; V was cut back by 4 bases and J by 8 bases. CDR1 SGHNT and CDR2 YYREEE come from the germline V gene (reference sequence). In nucleotides, the CDR3 is TGTGCCAGCAGCCCTCGGGACAGGGAGAGAGGCTACACCTTC. Protein product: CASSPRDRERGYTF. The complete variable domain, with remaining parts taken from reference TRBV5-4 and TRBJ1-2, reads ETGVTQSPTHLIKTRGQQVTLRCSSQSGHNTVSWYQQALGQGPQFIFQYYREEENGRGNFPPRFSGLQFPNYSSELNVNALELDDSALYLCASSPRDRERGYTFGSGTRLTVV.

The chain combines TRBV6-1 with TRBJ1-1, with D unclear. From germline, CDR1 is MNHNS and CDR2 SASEGT. This CDR3 contains 13 residues. The V gene lost 5 bases and the J gene lost 6 bases, with 13 bases spanning the gap. Here the CDR3 reads CASSSEGHSEAFF. The CDR3 region has the DNA TGTGCCAGCAGTTCCGAGGGCCACTCTGAAGCTTTCTTT.

The chain recombines TRBV7-2 with TRBJ1-1, with 8 bases fitting TRBD1. The CDR3 has 14 residues. Trimming took 0 bases from V and 6 from J; bases not matched to a gene: 3. Germline assignment: CDR1 SGHTA and CDR2 FQGNSA. As DNA, the CDR3 is TGTGCCAGCAGCTTAGCTCAGGGGGCCGCTGAAGCTTTCTTT. As protein: CASSLAQGAAEAFF.

V gene TRBV6-5 combines with J gene TRBJ1-2, with no clear D. Trimming pared 5 bases from V and 8 bases from J, leaving 15 bases between. This CDR3 is 13 amino acids long. CDR1 is MNHEY, CDR2 SVGAGI, per germline. The CDR3 sequence: CASSPAKPWGYTF. DNA for the CDR3: TGTGCCAGCAGTCCCGCTAAGCCGTGGGGCTACACCTTC.

The CDR3 coding sequence is TGCGCCAGCAGCATCTCAGGGAACACTGAAGCTTTCTTT. Translating it yields CASSISGNTEAFF. V gene TRBV5-1 combines with J gene TRBJ1-1, with D unresolved. V gave up 4 bases and J gave up 1 base, with 8 bases separating them. The CDR3 sequence is 13 residues long. Germline lookup yields CDR1 SGHRS and CDR2 YFSETQ.

The chain recombines TRBV3-1 (or the pseudogene TRBV3-2) with TRBJ1-2; TRBD1 is a possible D gene (5 bases). The CDR3 sequence is 14 residues long. V was shortened by 4 bases and J by 0 bases, with 9 bases between the two germline ends. The V gene's germline CDR1 is LGHDT and CDR2 YNNKEL (reference sequence). In nucleotides, the CDR3 is TGTGCCAGCAGCCTGACAGTTTCTAACTATGGCTACACCTTC. Amino acid sequence: CASSLTVSNYGYTF.

This clone appeared a single time. The chain combines TRBV13 with TRBJ2-6; D call uncertain. The CDR3 consists of 15 residues. CDR1 is PRHDT and CDR2 is FYEKMQ in the germline V gene (reference sequence). Trimming removed 8 bases at V and 0 bases at J, with 11 bases between. The DNA of the CDR3 is TGTGCCAGCTCACACCGGAGCTCTGGGGCCAACGTCCTGACTTTC. It encodes CASSHRSSGANVLTF.

V and J are TRBV12-3 or TRBV12-4 and TRBJ1-1; TRBD1 agrees at 7 bases. This CDR3 is 11 amino acids long. J gave up 10 bases and V 7 bases, and 6 bases lay outside the gene matches. The CDR3 here is CASTRTGGAFF. The CDR3 DNA follows: TGTGCCAGCACTAGGACAGGAGGAGCTTTCTTT.

The chain uses TRBV19 and TRBJ1-6; 8 bases are a match to TRBD1. Germline CDR1 LNHDA, CDR2 SQIVND (reference sequence). Unmatched junction bases numbered 13, after V lost 5 bases and J lost 7 bases. The CDR3 loop spans 17 amino acids. The CDR3 nucleotides are TGTGCCAGTAGTTTCATCCCGACAGGGGAGAGGAATTCACCCCTCCACTTT. It codes for CASSFIPTGERNSPLHF.

The chain has TRBV28 and TRBJ1-2; 8 nucleotides agree with TRBD1. CDR1 is MDHEN and CDR2 is SYDVKM in the germline V gene. This CDR3 region has 14 residues. Trimming cost V 3 bases and J 7 bases; bases outside gene matches: 7. CDR3 sequence reads: CASSFSGGSGGYTF. CDR3 sequence (DNA): TGTGCCAGCAGTTTCTCAGGGGGCTCGGGTGGCTACACCTTC.

The V and J genes are TRBV7-2 and TRBJ2-5; D is unresolved. The germline gives CDR1 SGHTA, CDR2 FQGNSA. Trimming left V 5 bases short and J 5 bases short, with 12 bases between. There are 13 residues in the CDR3. The CDR3 DNA reads TGTGCCAGCAGCCGCGCAATTTTTGAGACCCAGTACTTC. It is translated as CASSRAIFETQYF.

The rearrangement uses TRBV18 and TRBJ2-3; 10 bases are shared with TRBD2. V trimming: 3 bases; J trimming: 2 bases; junction bases outside the gene matches: 8. This CDR3 region has 17 residues. Looked up from germline, CDR1 is KGHSH and CDR2 is LQKENI. CDR3 DNA: TGTGCCAGCTCACCCCTGAGCCTAGCGGGGGACACAGATACGCAGTATTTT. Translation gives CASSPLSLAGDTDTQYF.